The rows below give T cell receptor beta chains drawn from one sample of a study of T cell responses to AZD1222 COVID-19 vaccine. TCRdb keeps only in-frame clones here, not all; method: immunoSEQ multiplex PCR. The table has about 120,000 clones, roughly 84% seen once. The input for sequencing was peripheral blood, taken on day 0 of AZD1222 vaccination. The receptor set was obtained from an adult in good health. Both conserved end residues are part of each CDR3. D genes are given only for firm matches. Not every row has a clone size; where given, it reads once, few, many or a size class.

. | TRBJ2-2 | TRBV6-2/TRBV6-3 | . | CASSLQGGELFF | TGTGCCAGCAGTCTACAAGGGGGGGAGCTGTTTTTT
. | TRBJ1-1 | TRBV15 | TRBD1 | CATSTWDRNTEAFF | TGTGCCACCAGCACATGGGACAGAAACACTGAAGCTTTCTTT
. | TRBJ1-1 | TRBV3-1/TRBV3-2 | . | CASSQGQNTEAFF | TGTGCCAGCAGCCAAGGACAGAACACTGAAGCTTTCTTT
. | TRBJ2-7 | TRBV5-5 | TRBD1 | CASSPGQGYVEQYF | TGTGCCAGCAGCCCGGGACAGGGTTATGTCGAGCAGTACTTC
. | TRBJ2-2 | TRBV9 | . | CASSPGERVTGELFF | TGTGCCAGCAGCCCCGGGGAGCGGGTTACCGGGGAGCTGTTTTTT
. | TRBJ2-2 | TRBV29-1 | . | CSVMGRHTGELFF | TGCAGCGTTATGGGGAGACACACCGGGGAGCTGTTTTTT
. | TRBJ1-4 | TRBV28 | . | CASSMDATNEKLFF | TGTGCCAGCAGTATGGATGCAACTAATGAAAAACTGTTTTTT
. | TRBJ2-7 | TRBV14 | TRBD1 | CASSHWTGYEQYF | TGTGCCAGCAGCCATTGGACAGGCTACGAGCAGTACTTC
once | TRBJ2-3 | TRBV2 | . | CASTRTASTDTQYF | TGTGCCAGCACTCGGACGGCCAGCACAGATACGCAGTATTTT
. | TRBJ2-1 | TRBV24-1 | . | CATSALNEQFF | TGTGCCACCAGCGCCTTGAATGAGCAGTTCTTC
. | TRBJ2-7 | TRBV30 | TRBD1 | CAWSEDRTYEQYF | TGTGCCTGGAGTGAGGACAGGACCTACGAGCAGTACTTC
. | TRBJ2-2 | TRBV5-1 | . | CASSLERNTGELFF | TGCGCCAGCAGCTTGGAGAGGAACACCGGGGAGCTGTTTTTT
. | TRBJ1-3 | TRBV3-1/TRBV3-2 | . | CASSPGTGGNTIYF | TGTGCCAGCAGCCCCGGGACCGGCGGAAACACCATATATTTT
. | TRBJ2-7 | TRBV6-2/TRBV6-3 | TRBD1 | CASSPGTGPTYEQYF | TGTGCCAGCAGCCCCGGGACAGGCCCAACCTACGAGCAGTACTTC
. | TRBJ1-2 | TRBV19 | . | CASSMERGAYGYTF | TGTGCCAGTAGTATGGAGCGGGGGGCGTATGGCTACACCTTC
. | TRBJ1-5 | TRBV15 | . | CATSRDRGGGQPQHF | TGTGCCACCAGCAGAGATCGCGGGGGTGGTCAGCCCCAGCATTTT
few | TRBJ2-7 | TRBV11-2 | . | CASSLQSKSYEQYF | TGTGCCAGCAGCTTACAGTCAAAGTCCTACGAGCAGTACTTC
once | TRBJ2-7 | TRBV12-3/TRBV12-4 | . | CASSLGAYEQYF | TGTGCCAGCAGTTTGGGAGCCTACGAGCAGTACTTC
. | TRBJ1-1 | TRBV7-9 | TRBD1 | CASSLALGTDTEAFF | TGTGCCAGCAGCTTAGCGCTGGGGACAGACACTGAAGCTTTCTTT
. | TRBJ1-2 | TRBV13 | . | CASSLGAIKRGGYTF | TGTGCCAGCAGCTTAGGGGCCATTAAACGGGGAGGCTACACCTTC
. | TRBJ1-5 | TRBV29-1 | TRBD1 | CSVKGTGLDQPQHF | TGCAGCGTTAAGGGGACAGGCCTTGATCAGCCCCAGCATTTT
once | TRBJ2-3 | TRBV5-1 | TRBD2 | CASSPAGVDTQYF | TGCGCCAGCAGCCCAGCGGGGGTAGATACGCAGTATTTT
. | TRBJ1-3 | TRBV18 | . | CASSQTGPTTGNTIYF | TGTGCCAGCTCCCAAACTGGACCGACGACCGGAAACACCATATATTTT
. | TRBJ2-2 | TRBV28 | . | CASSPIRDTTNTGELFF | TGTGCCAGCAGTCCAATTCGGGACACCACGAACACCGGGGAGCTGTTTTTT